These T cell receptor beta chains were read from a single sample in a study of blood T cell repertoires in COVID-19. The repertoire was sequenced with immunoSEQ multiplex PCR; TCRdb's copy has only in-frame clones and lacks some. The sample yields around 300,000 clones, 88% seen once. Sequencing input: PBMCs or T cells enriched from blood (not recorded which). These receptors originate from a woman between 50 and 59 years old who had recovered from COVID-19. CDR3s include the opening cysteine and the closing phenylalanine or tryptophan. The D gene is left open where the match is weak. Expanded clones get a size class; other rows say once, few or many, or leave the size out.

D: .
J: TRBJ1-2
length: 14
size: .
V: TRBV9
CDR3: CASSVGGLSGGYTF
DNA: TGTGCCAGCAGCGTCGGGGGGCTGTCTGGTGGCTACACCTTC

D: .
J: TRBJ1-3
length: 14
size: .
V: TRBV28
CDR3: CASSLPFAGNTIYF
DNA: TGTGCCAGCAGTTTACCCTTCGCGGGAAACACCATATATTTT

D: .
J: TRBJ1-5
length: 15
size: .
V: TRBV6-6
CDR3: CASSYSGSVNQPQHF
DNA: TGTGCCAGCAGTTACTCTGGGAGCGTTAATCAGCCCCAGCATTTT

D: .
J: TRBJ1-3
length: 15
size: .
V: TRBV30
CDR3: CAWSGQQISGNTIYF
DNA: TGTGCCTGGAGTGGACAGCAAATCTCTGGAAACACCATATATTTT

D: .
J: TRBJ1-1
length: 13
size: .
V: TRBV6-6
CDR3: CASSLFDRTEAFF
DNA: TGTGCCAGCAGCCTCTTTGACAGGACTGAAGCTTTCTTT

D: .
J: TRBJ2-7
length: 14
size: .
V: TRBV5-4
CDR3: CASSLDSRSYEQYF
DNA: TGTGCCAGCAGCCTTGACTCTAGGAGCTACGAGCAGTACTTC

D: TRBD1
J: TRBJ2-2
length: 16
size: .
V: TRBV2
CDR3: CASSEGAGGFTGELFF
DNA: TGTGCCAGCAGTGAAGGGGCAGGGGGCTTCACCGGGGAGCTGTTTTTT

D: TRBD2
J: TRBJ2-1
length: 16
size: .
V: TRBV19
CDR3: CASSIYSGRFDNEQFF
DNA: TGTGCCAGTAGTATATATAGCGGGAGATTTGACAATGAGCAGTTCTTC

D: TRBD1
J: TRBJ1-2
length: 13
size: .
V: TRBV27
CDR3: CASRQGAGYGYTF
DNA: TGTGCCAGCAGACAGGGGGCGGGATATGGCTACACCTTC

D: .
J: TRBJ2-1
length: 14
size: .
V: TRBV11-2
CDR3: CASSLLSGHNEQFF
DNA: TGTGCCAGCAGCTTATTATCAGGCCACAATGAGCAGTTCTTC

D: TRBD1
J: TRBJ2-7
length: 15
size: .
V: TRBV28
CDR3: CASSLTSDRDYEQYF
DNA: TGTGCCAGCAGTCTGACTTCGGACAGGGACTACGAGCAGTACTTC

D: .
J: TRBJ1-2
length: 13
size: .
V: TRBV15
CDR3: CATSRPPGRGYTF
DNA: TGTGCCACCAGCAGACCCCCCGGGAGGGGCTACACCTTC

D: .
J: TRBJ2-7
length: 13
size: .
V: TRBV30
CDR3: CAWSRQIGYEQYF
DNA: TGTGCCTGGAGTCGACAGATTGGCTACGAGCAGTACTTC

D: .
J: TRBJ2-7
length: 14
size: .
V: TRBV7-2
CDR3: CASSGGPGGREQYF
DNA: TGTGCCAGCAGCGGGGGCCCCGGGGGGCGAGAGCAGTACTTC

D: TRBD1
J: TRBJ2-7
length: 14
size: .
V: TRBV28
CDR3: CASRLTGGIGEQYF
DNA: TGTGCCAGCAGGTTGACAGGGGGCATCGGCGAGCAGTACTTC

D: .
J: TRBJ2-2
length: 16
size: .
V: TRBV5-1
CDR3: CASSLMSFRNTGELFF
DNA: TGCGCCAGCAGCTTGATGTCTTTCAGGAACACCGGGGAGCTGTTTTTT

D: TRBD2
J: TRBJ2-7
length: 17
size: .
V: TRBV14
CDR3: CASSQTGGLAGAYEQYF
DNA: TGTGCCAGCAGCCAAACGGGGGGACTAGCGGGAGCCTACGAGCAGTACTTC

D: .
J: TRBJ2-2
length: 15
size: .
V: TRBV5-1
CDR3: CASSHSGSNTGELFF
DNA: TGCGCCAGCAGCCATAGCGGTTCCAACACCGGGGAGCTGTTTTTT

D: TRBD1
J: TRBJ1-5
length: 16
size: .
V: TRBV28
CDR3: CASSTSRQGSNQPQHF
DNA: TGTGCCAGCAGTACATCTCGACAGGGCTCCAATCAGCCCCAGCATTTT

D: TRBD1
J: TRBJ1-5
length: 16
size: .
V: TRBV28
CDR3: CASSSDGTGINQPQHF
DNA: TGTGCCAGCAGTTCCGACGGGACAGGGATAAATCAGCCCCAGCATTTT

D: .
J: TRBJ1-2
length: 15
size: once
V: TRBV4-3
CDR3: CASSQGGNREYGYTF
DNA: TGCGCCAGCAGCCAAGGGGGAAACAGGGAGTACGGCTACACCTTC

D: TRBD1
J: TRBJ2-7
length: 14
size: .
V: TRBV30
CDR3: CAWSPGTGYYEQYF
DNA: TGTGCCTGGAGTCCTGGGACAGGGTACTACGAGCAGTACTTC

D: .
J: TRBJ2-1
length: 14
size: once
V: TRBV9
CDR3: CASSPERSYNEQFF
DNA: TGTGCCAGCAGCCCGGAGCGGTCCTACAATGAGCAGTTCTTC

D: .
J: TRBJ1-4
length: 14
size: .
V: TRBV5-8
CDR3: CASSSSRGREKLFF
DNA: TGTGCCAGCAGCTCATCCAGGGGTAGGGAAAAACTGTTTTTT

D: .
J: TRBJ1-2
length: 16
size: .
V: TRBV5-1
CDR3: CASSLASDTTLRGYTF
DNA: TGCGCCAGCAGCTTGGCCTCGGACACGACGTTACGTGGCTACACCTTC

D: .
J: TRBJ2-7
length: 13
size: .
V: TRBV3-1/TRBV3-2
CDR3: CASSRGSSYEQYF
DNA: TGTGCCAGCAGCCGAGGGAGCTCCTACGAGCAGTACTTC

D: .
J: TRBJ1-6
length: 15
size: .
V: TRBV28
CDR3: CASSSGQFINSPLHF
DNA: TGTGCCAGCAGTTCCGGACAGTTTATAAATTCACCCCTCCACTTT

D: TRBD1
J: TRBJ1-1
length: 17
size: .
V: TRBV28
CDR3: CATSEDRGLRRNTEAFF
DNA: TGTGCCACCAGTGAGGACAGGGGGCTTCGTCGGAACACTGAAGCTTTCTTT

D: .
J: TRBJ2-3
length: 14
size: .
V: TRBV7-9
CDR3: CASSLSGSTDTQYF
DNA: TGTGCCAGCAGCTTGAGCGGTTCTACGGATACGCAGTATTTT

D: .
J: TRBJ2-1
length: 17
size: .
V: TRBV4-2
CDR3: CASSRVELPSSYNEQFF
DNA: TGTGCCAGCAGCCGAGTTGAACTTCCAAGCTCCTACAATGAGCAGTTCTTC

D: TRBD2
J: TRBJ2-2
length: 17
size: once
V: TRBV5-1
CDR3: CASSPRAGGWNTGELFF
DNA: TGCGCCAGCAGCCCCAGAGCGGGAGGTTGGAACACCGGGGAGCTGTTTTTT

D: TRBD2
J: TRBJ2-5
length: 13
size: .
V: TRBV2
CDR3: CASSVAGRETQYF
DNA: TGTGCCAGCAGTGTAGCGGGCCGAGAGACCCAGTACTTC

D: .
J: TRBJ1-2
length: 15
size: .
V: TRBV7-9
CDR3: CASTPREGVLQGYTF
DNA: TGTGCCAGCACACCTCGTGAGGGGGTACTGCAAGGCTACACCTTC

D: TRBD2
J: TRBJ2-5
length: 16
size: .
V: TRBV27
CDR3: CASSHRSSGGQETQYF
DNA: TGTGCCAGCAGCCATAGGTCTAGCGGGGGCCAAGAGACCCAGTACTTC

D: .
J: TRBJ1-2
length: 16
size: .
V: TRBV28
CDR3: CASSFVGQRERGGYTF
DNA: TGTGCCAGCAGTTTTGTTGGCCAGCGCGAAAGAGGAGGCTACACCTTC

D: TRBD2
J: TRBJ2-7
length: 15
size: .
V: TRBV28
CDR3: CASSSLRLAVYEQYF
DNA: TGTGCCAGCAGCTCTTTGCGACTAGCGGTCTACGAGCAGTACTTC

D: .
J: TRBJ2-3
length: 14
size: .
V: TRBV3-1/TRBV3-2
CDR3: CASSQRRGTDTQYF
DNA: TGTGCCAGCAGCCAAAGGCGGGGCACAGATACGCAGTATTTT

D: TRBD2
J: TRBJ2-3
length: 14
size: once
V: TRBV9
CDR3: CASTLGGEKDTQYF
DNA: TGTGCCAGCACCCTGGGAGGGGAGAAAGATACGCAGTATTTT

D: .
J: TRBJ1-6
length: 17
size: .
V: TRBV3-1/TRBV3-2
CDR3: CASSQDRSNRVDSPLHF
DNA: TGTGCCAGCAGCCAAGATCGGTCGAACAGGGTTGATTCACCCCTCCACTTT

D: .
J: TRBJ1-2
length: 15
size: once
V: TRBV9
CDR3: CASSVAGGGDYGYTF
DNA: TGTGCCAGCAGCGTAGCCGGGGGAGGCGACTATGGCTACACCTTC

D: .
J: TRBJ1-4
length: 13
size: .
V: TRBV7-9
CDR3: CASQRGSNEKLFF
DNA: TGTGCCAGTCAAAGGGGTTCTAATGAAAAACTGTTTTTT

D: TRBD1
J: TRBJ2-7
length: 16
size: .
V: TRBV7-9
CDR3: CASSLATGTGPYEQYF
DNA: TGTGCCAGCAGCTTAGCGACCGGGACAGGGCCCTACGAGCAGTACTTC

D: .
J: TRBJ2-3
length: 15
size: .
V: TRBV11-3
CDR3: CASSLGRETADTQYF
DNA: TGTGCCAGCAGCTTAGGCAGGGAAACGGCAGATACGCAGTATTTT

D: .
J: TRBJ1-4
length: 15
size: .
V: TRBV28
CDR3: CASSLEIATNEKLFF
DNA: TGTGCCAGCAGTTTAGAGATAGCAACTAATGAAAAACTGTTTTTT

D: .
J: TRBJ2-2
length: 14
size: .
V: TRBV5-1
CDR3: CASSLAWNTGELFF
DNA: TGCGCCAGCAGCTTGGCATGGAACACCGGGGAGCTGTTTTTT

D: .
J: TRBJ1-2
length: 13
size: .
V: TRBV4-3
CDR3: CASSRQGMYGYTF
DNA: TGCGCCAGCAGCAGGCAGGGAATGTATGGCTACACCTTC

D: .
J: TRBJ1-2
length: 17
size: .
V: TRBV2
CDR3: CASSEIGAAEANYGYTF
DNA: TGTGCCAGCAGTGAAATCGGCGCAGCGGAAGCTAACTATGGCTACACCTTC